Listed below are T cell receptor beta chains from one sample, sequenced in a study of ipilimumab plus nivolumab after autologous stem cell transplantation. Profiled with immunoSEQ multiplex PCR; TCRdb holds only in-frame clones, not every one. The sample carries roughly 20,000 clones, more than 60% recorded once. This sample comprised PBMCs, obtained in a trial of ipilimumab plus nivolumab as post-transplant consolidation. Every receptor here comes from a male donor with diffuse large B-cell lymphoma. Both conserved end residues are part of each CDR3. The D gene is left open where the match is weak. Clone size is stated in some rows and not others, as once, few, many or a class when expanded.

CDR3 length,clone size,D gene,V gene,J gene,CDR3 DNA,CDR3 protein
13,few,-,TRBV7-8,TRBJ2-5,TGTGCCAGCAGCTTAGGGAACCAAGAGACCCAGTACTTC,CASSLGNQETQYF
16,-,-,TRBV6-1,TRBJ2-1,TGTGCCAGCAGTGAAACGGTACTCCCGCCCGACAATGAGCAGTTCTTC,CASSETVLPPDNEQFF
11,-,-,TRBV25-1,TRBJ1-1,TGTGCCAGCGGCTGGGACAACCAAGCTTTCTTT,CASGWDNQAFF
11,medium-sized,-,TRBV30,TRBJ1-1,TGTGCCTGGAGTGCTCTTCAAGAAGCTTTCTTT,CAWSALQEAFF
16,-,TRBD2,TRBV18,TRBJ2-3,TGTGCCAGCTCACTACTAGCGGGGGGGCCCACAGATACGCAGTATTTT,CASSLLAGGPTDTQYF
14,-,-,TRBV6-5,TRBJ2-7,TGTGCCAGCAGTTACGACCAGGTATCCTACGAGCAGTACTTC,CASSYDQVSYEQYF
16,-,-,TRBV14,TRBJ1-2,TGTGCCAGCAGCCAAGTCTCAGGGGCTATGAACTATGGCTACACCTTC,CASSQVSGAMNYGYTF
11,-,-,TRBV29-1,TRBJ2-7,TGCAGCGTTACGGCCAGGGACGAGCAGTACTTC,CSVTARDEQYF
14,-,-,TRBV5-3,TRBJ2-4,TGTGCCAGAAGCGACAGCCTAGCCAAAAACATTCAGTACTTC,CARSDSLAKNIQYF
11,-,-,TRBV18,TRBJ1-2,TGTGCCAGCTCGCCAGACTATGGCTACACCTTC,CASSPDYGYTF
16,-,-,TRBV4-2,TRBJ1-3,TGTGCCAGCAGCCAAAACGGAGACAGGTTTGGAAACACCATATATTTT,CASSQNGDRFGNTIYF
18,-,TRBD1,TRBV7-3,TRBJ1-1,TGTGCCAGCAGCTTAGCCTTAATCAGGGGGGGGAAAAACACTGAAGCTTTCTTT,CASSLALIRGGKNTEAFF
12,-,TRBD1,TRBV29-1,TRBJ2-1,TGCAGCGTTGATCATCCGGAGACAGGGGTGTTCTTC,CSVDHPETGVFF
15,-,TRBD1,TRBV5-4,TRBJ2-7,TGTGCCAGCAGCTCCACCGGGACAGGGCCCTACGAGCAGTACTTC,CASSSTGTGPYEQYF
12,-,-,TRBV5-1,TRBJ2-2,TGCGCCAGCAAGGAGAACACCGGGGAGCTGTTTTTT,CASKENTGELFF
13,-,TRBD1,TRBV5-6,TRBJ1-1,TGTGCCAGCTTGAGGCAGGGGGACACTGAAGCTTTCTTT,CASLRQGDTEAFF
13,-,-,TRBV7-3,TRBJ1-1,TGTGCCAGCGCCCGGCAGACGAACACTGAAGCTTTCTTT,CASARQTNTEAFF
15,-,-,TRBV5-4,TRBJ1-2,TGTGCCAGCAGCTTGGGACGGGGACTTAACTATGGCTACACCTTC,CASSLGRGLNYGYTF
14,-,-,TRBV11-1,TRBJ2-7,TGTGCCAGCAGCTTAGGGCTGGGGGCCTACGAGCAGTACTTC,CASSLGLGAYEQYF
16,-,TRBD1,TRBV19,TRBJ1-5,TGTGCCAGTAGTATTACAGGGGCTGTCGGCAATCAGCCCCAGCATTTT,CASSITGAVGNQPQHF
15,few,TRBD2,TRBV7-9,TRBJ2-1,TGTGCCAGCAGCTTAGTTAGCGGGGGATACAATGAGCAGTTCTTC,CASSLVSGGYNEQFF
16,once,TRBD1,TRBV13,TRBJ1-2,TGTGCCAGCAGCTCCCCAACGGACAGGGGCTACTATGGCTACACCTTC,CASSSPTDRGYYGYTF
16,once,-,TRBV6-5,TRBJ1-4,TGTGCCAGCAGTTACTCGGTACAGAGGGGAGATGAAAAACTGTTTTTT,CASSYSVQRGDEKLFF
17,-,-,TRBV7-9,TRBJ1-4,TGTGCCAGCAGTTACCAGGGGACCGGGGTGAATGGGGAAAAACTGTTTTTT,CASSYQGTGVNGEKLFF
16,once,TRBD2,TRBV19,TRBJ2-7,TGTGCCAGTAGTCCCTACGGGACTAGCGCCTCCTACGAGCAGTACTTC,CASSPYGTSASYEQYF
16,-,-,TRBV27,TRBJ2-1,TGTGCCAGCAGTCCGACCCGACCACCCTCCTACAATGAGCAGTTCTTC,CASSPTRPPSYNEQFF
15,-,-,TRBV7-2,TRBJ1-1,TGTGCCATCCAGAGGGATCCCGTGCGCGGCACTGAAGCTTTCTTT,CAIQRDPVRGTEAFF
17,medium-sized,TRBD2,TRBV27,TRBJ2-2,TGTGCCAGCAGTTTTCTTCTAGCGGGGGGGGCGGCGGGGGAGCTGTTTTTT,CASSFLLAGGAAGELFF
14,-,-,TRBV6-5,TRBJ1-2,TGTGCCAGCAGTTACGCCGGGGTATCATATGGCTACACCTTC,CASSYAGVSYGYTF
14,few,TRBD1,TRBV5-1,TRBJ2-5,TGCGCCAGCAGCCAGGGACAGCTTAAAGAGACCCAGTACTTC,CASSQGQLKETQYF
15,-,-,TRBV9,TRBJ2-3,TGTGCCAGCAGCGTAGAAGGGAGATACACAGATACGCAGTATTTT,CASSVEGRYTDTQYF
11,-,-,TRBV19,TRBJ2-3,TGTGCCAGTAGGGTGGCAGATACGCAGTATTTT,CASRVADTQYF